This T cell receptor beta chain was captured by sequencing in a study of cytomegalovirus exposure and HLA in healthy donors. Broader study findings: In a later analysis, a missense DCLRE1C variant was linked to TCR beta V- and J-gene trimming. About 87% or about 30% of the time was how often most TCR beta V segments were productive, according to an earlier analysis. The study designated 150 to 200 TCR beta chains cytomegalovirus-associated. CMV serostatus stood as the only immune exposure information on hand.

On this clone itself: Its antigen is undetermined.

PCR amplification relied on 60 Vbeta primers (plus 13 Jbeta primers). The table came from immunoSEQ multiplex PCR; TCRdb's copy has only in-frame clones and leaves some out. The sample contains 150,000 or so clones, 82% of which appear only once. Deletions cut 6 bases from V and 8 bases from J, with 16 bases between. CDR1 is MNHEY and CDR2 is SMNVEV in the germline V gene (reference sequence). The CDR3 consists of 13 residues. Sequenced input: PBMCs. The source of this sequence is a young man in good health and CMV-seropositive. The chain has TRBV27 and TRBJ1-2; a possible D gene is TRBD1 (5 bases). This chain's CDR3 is CASRMTEKGGYTF. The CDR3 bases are TGTGCCAGCAGGATGACAGAGAAGGGCGGCTACACCTTC.